Here is one T cell receptor (beta chain) with its context. The antigen is not known. By way of CD45RO/CCR7/CD25/CD127/CD95/CD27, the CD4+ regulatory, stem cell-like memory, central memory and naive cells were sorted. These data belong to a study of beta chain features in type 1 diabetes. Trimming cost V 0 bases and J 9 bases, with 9 bases left between them. The CDR3 spans 13 residues. Looked up from germline, CDR1 is LGHNA and CDR2 is YNFKEQ. Every bit of the isolated RNA underwent reverse transcription, so sequencing read expressed TCRB transcripts. TCRdb's table, derived via immunoSEQ multiplex PCR, lists solely in-frame clones and lacks some. The table has more than 250,000 clones, 20% seen once. General study results and limits: Among all four CD4+ subsets, Type 1 diabetes patients had TCRB CDR3s that were moderately but significantly shorter. Compared with healthy donors, patients appeared to share more similar naive, central memory and regulatory TCRB repertoires.

This sequence originates from a woman aged 40 to 55 with type 1 diabetes. Sequenced sample: naive CD4+ T cells from blood. The J gene is TRBJ2-4, the V gene TRBV4-2; D unclear. CDR3 in DNA: TGTGCCAGCAGCCAAGACCCCGCAGGCATTCAGTACTTC. Translated, it gives CASSQDPAGIQYF.